The source of this T cell receptor (beta chain) is a study of OX40 agonist ivuxolimab in advanced cancers. With respect to this clone: What it binds is not known.

Regarding the study as a whole: The work left the antigen specificity of expanded peripheral T cells undetermined.

V dropped 2 bases and J dropped 9; count of bases not matched to a gene: 20. This CDR3 comprises 18 residues. Germline values: CDR1 SGHTA, CDR2 FQGNSA. The repertoire was sequenced with immunoSEQ multiplex PCR; TCRdb's copy has only in-frame clones and lacks some. Among some 80,000 clones, 75% to 90% were seen once, and the ten largest hold 0.3% to 0.45%. The chain carries TRBV7-2 and TRBJ2-7; TRBD2 agrees at 9 bases. This TCR came from an adult with an advanced solid tumor such as melanoma, head and neck, liver or kidney cancer. Material: CD4+ or CD8+ T cells sorted from blood, obtained in a trial of the OX40 agonist ivuxolimab. This chain's CDR3 is CASSLKDPGASGINGQYF. The CDR3 nucleotides are TGTGCCAGCAGCTTAAAGGATCCGGGGGCTAGCGGGATTAACGGGCAGTACTTC.